The present TCR beta chain was sequenced within a study of T cells in Graves' hyperthyroidism and ophthalmopathy. Germline trimming cut 1 base from V and 5 bases from J; bases unmatched to any gene: 5. CDR1 and CDR2 (germline): SGHRS, YFSETQ. The CDR3 totals 14 residues. This clonotype was observed a few times. TCR beta CDR3 regions were amplified from RNA transcripts. The study used the HTBI primer set for a first-round RT-PCR of the TCR CDR3. In TCRdb, the multiplex PCR reads were re-called with MiXCR into one record per CDR3 protein. Of hundreds of thousands of distinct CDR3 sequences in the sample, roughly 22% were seen once.

The sequencing sample was made of blood. V is TRBV5-1 and J is TRBJ1-1, with 7 positions matching TRBD1. This TCR derives from a man aged 25-45 years with Graves' ophthalmopathy. DNA for the CDR3: TGCGCCAGCAGCTTGCTAGGGGGCATGACTGAAGCTTTCTTT. It codes for CASSLLGGMTEAFF.